The following is a TCR beta chain sequence with its context. What it binds is not known. The table came from immunoSEQ multiplex PCR; TCRdb's copy has only in-frame clones and leaves some out. The sample consists of 15,000 or so clones, roughly three quarters of them appearing once. The sample comes from a study of T cell repertoires in ileal Crohn's disease. Whole-study context: About half of patients got postoperative therapy: about twelve thiopurines, fewer than 20 anti-TNF. Study-level points and caveats: Clonal expansions were more frequent in active smokers than non-smokers at surgery. Sorted CD8 T cells held more high-frequency clones than CD4. All patients with clonality above 26.8% had endoscopic recurrence.

Looked up from germline, CDR1 is SGHKS and CDR2 is YYEKEE (reference sequence). There are 15 residues in the CDR3. V was pared by 0 bases and J by 2 bases, with 11 bases between. Time point of the sample: inflamed ileum from the surgical specimen. This TCR was recovered from an adult with Crohn's disease. The sample taken for sequencing was ileal tissue. V usage is TRBV5-5 and J usage is TRBJ2-5; no clear D. CDR3 nucleotide sequence: TGTGCCAGCAGCTTGGGGAGCGCACAGCAAGAGACCCAGTACTTC. It encodes CASSLGSAQQETQYF.